This entry is about one T cell receptor (beta chain). This record comes from a study of response to subunit inactivated influenza vaccine. The CDR3 sequence is 14 residues long. Germline V lookup: CDR1 MGHRA, CDR2 YSYEKL. V lost 4 bases to trimming and J lost 1 base, with 8 bases between them. TCRdb reprocessed the RT-PCR reads with MiXCR, giving one entry per CDR3 protein. The sample holds 600,000 to 850,000 distinct CDR3 sequences; around 15% are singletons and the top ten take about 7.6%. The chain recombines TRBV4-1 with TRBJ2-4; no firm D call. Sequenced here: PBMCs from blood, sampled around 15 days before vaccination. The TCR was taken from a man aged 50 or older who received an inactivated influenza vaccine. CDR3 bases: TGCGCCAGCAGCCTTCTCCCGGCCAAAAACATTCAGTACTTC. It translates to CASSLLPAKNIQYF.